The sequence of this T cell receptor (beta chain) was determined in a study of blood T cell repertoires in COVID-19 (dated by TCRdb to between 2020 and 2021). In the study overall: The collaborator samples originated in the United States, Italy and Spain and spanned the acute and convalescent phases of COVID-19. The prospective study material was composed of cDNA or gDNA derived from T cells, B-cell-depleted T cells, or PBMCs. Subjects who had been exposed to COVID-19, were actively infected with it, or had recovered from it provided the deeply sampled blood TCRbeta repertoires that made up the dataset. The repertoires were released in a freely available public database meant as a resource for research on the immune response to SARS-CoV-2. Samples came from the ongoing ImmuneRACE study (first 160 participants) plus 1,254 subjects from 6 global collaborators. Sample metadata almost always included a de-identified subject ID, COVID-19 status, age in years and sex. Where available, HLA class I and class II types were obtained from metadata supplied by the sample provider rather than from assay-based typing.

CDR1 is given as SQVTM and CDR2 as ANQGSEA, both from the germline V gene. From its cysteine to its phenylalanine, the CDR3 spans 13 amino acids. Only the CDR3 DNA stays, 39 bases, in frame from base 1. V lost 5 bases and J lost 1 base; the stretch between them is 11 bases long. Collaborating institutions collected whole blood in K2EDTA tubes following their own protocols. For TCRbeta analysis, collaborators shipped samples as frozen whole blood, isolated PBMCs, or DNA extracted from either of those sample types. Overall study results and their limits: Clinical and demographic metadata were provided uncurated, with the amount varying by source and participant.

TCRbeta CDR3 regions were amplified from genomic DNA using the immunoSEQ Assay, a bias-controlled multiplex PCR. In the original analysis: Nucleated cell counts per sample were estimated from amplification of reference gene primers within the assay. Sequence reads were collapsed and filtered to measure the absolute abundance of every unique TCRbeta CDR3 rearrangement. For each sample, productive Simpson clonality was calculated as the square root of Simpson's diversity index across productive rearrangements. TCRdb carries this immuneACCESS record with in-frame sequences only. Its versions omit some clonotypes, under half of them owing to an unresolved V gene in the studies checked, with the rest unexplained. That table is the source of V, J and clone size, and D and trimming were worked out from the DNA. The sample table records about 130,000 clones; roughly 81% of these occur just once. The biggest ten clones account for around 13% of the sample.

Note on this clone: Its antigen is still unknown. Base qualities were left out, and no much larger clone turns up one base away.

The origin of this receptor is a human donor in a cohort sampled during active COVID-19. Sequences were obtained from peripheral blood. The chain is made from TRBV29-1 and TRBJ1-1; no D segment can be confidently identified. CDR3 protein: CSVSPVSNTEAFF. The nucleotide sequence reads TGCAGCGTTTCCCCGGTCTCGAACACTGAAGCTTTCTTT.